This T cell receptor (beta chain) was captured by sequencing in a study of blood T cell repertoires in COVID-19. In the study overall: Specimens from acute and convalescent COVID-19 originated in the United States, Italy and Spain. In each case, the material was cDNA or gDNA derived from T cells, B-cell-depleted T cells, or PBMCs.

This CDR3 spans 14 amino acids. V lost 6 bases to trimming and J lost 4 bases; unmatched junction nucleotides: 5. Germline V gives CDR1 SQVTM, CDR2 ANQGSEA. Original methodology: Quantification of nucleated cells was approximated via reference gene primer amplification. Clones were sequenced by immunoSEQ multiplex PCR, and TCRdb holds only the in-frame ones, with some missing. V, J and clone size are those of that table, while D and trimming were read from the DNA. The sample contains around 80,000 clones, roughly 78% of which appear only once. Remarks on this clone: Other DNA sequences in the sample encode the same CDR3.

This sequence originates from a woman between 65 and 79 years old with acute or convalescent COVID-19. The chain combines TRBV29-1 with TRBJ1-5, with TRBD1 identical over 11 bases. The source material was peripheral blood. Here the CDR3 reads CSVRDRGLNQPQHF. The DNA of the CDR3 is TGCAGCGTCCGGGACAGGGGGTTAAATCAGCCCCAGCATTTT.